This note documents a single T cell receptor beta chain sequence. The antigen remains unidentified. These data originate in a study of graft-versus-host responses after intestinal transplantation. For the study at large: Induction using anti-thymocyte globulin, followed by tacrolimus and steroids for roughly 3 years, was given to all recipients.

Generated by immunoSEQ multiplex PCR, the TCRdb table keeps only in-frame clones and is missing some. The sample has about 90,000 clones; about 93% are singletons. This CDR3 has 13 residues. The V end was cut by 7 bases, the J end by 6 bases, with 12 bases between. Germline V gene lookup returns CDR1 SEHNR and CDR2 FQNEAQ (reference sequence). Findings and limits, study-wide: Recipient marrow showed GvH clones, some seen first in ileum or blood. Individuals who had graft-donor T cell macrochimerism had allografts that showed high graft-versus-host to host-versus-graft clonal ratios.

This clonotype originated in a human donor who was the organ donor for an intestinal transplant. The sample was unstimulated CD8+ T cells sorted from spleen or lymph node cells, taken before transplant. J is TRBJ2-2 and V is TRBV7-9; TRBD1 is a possible D gene (5 bases). The CDR3 DNA is TGTGCCAGCACCCCCGGCAGGGCCGGGGAGCTGTTTTTT. Protein sequence: CASTPGRAGELFF.